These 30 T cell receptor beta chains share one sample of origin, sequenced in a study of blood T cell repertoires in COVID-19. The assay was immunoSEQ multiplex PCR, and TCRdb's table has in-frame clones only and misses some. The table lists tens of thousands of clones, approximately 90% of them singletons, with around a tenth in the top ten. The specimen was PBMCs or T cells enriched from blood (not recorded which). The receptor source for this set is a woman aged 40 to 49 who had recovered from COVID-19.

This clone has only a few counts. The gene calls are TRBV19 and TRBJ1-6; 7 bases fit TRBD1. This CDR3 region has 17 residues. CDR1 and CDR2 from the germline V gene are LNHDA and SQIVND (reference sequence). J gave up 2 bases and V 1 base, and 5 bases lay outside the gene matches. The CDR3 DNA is TGTGCCAGTAGTATAGGAGGACAGGCAACCTATAATTCACCCCTCCACTTT. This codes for CASSIGGQATYNSPLHF.

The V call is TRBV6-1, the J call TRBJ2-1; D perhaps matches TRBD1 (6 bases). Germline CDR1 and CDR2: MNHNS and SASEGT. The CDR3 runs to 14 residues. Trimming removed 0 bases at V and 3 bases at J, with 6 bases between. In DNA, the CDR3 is TGTGCCAGCAGTGAAGCAGGGGGCTACAATGAGCAGTTCTTC. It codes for CASSEAGGYNEQFF.

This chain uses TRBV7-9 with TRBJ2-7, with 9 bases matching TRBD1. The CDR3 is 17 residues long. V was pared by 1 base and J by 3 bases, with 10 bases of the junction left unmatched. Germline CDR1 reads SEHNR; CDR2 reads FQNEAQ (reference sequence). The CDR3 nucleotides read TGTGCCAGCAGCTTAGTAGGTATGCGGGACAGGGTCTACGAGCAGTACTTC. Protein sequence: CASSLVGMRDRVYEQYF.

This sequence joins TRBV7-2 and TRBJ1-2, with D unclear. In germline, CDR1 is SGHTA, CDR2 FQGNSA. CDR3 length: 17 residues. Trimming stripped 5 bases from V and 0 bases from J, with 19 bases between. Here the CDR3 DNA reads TGTGCCAGCAGCCCCCTCGGAGGGCAAGACACTAACTATGGCTACACCTTC. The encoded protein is CASSPLGGQDTNYGYTF.

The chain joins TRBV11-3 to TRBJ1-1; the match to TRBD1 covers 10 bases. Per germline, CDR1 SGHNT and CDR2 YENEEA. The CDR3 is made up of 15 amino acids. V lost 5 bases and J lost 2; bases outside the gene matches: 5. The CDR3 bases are TGTGCCAGCAGCCGAATGACAGGGGGCAACACTGAAGCTTTCTTT. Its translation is CASSRMTGGNTEAFF.

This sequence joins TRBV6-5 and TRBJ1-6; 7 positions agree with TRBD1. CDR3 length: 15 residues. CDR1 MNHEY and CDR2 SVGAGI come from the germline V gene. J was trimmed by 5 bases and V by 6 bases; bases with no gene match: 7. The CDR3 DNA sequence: TGTGCCAGCAGCTCCGGGACAGTTAATAATTCACCCCTCCACTTT. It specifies CASSSGTVNNSPLHF.

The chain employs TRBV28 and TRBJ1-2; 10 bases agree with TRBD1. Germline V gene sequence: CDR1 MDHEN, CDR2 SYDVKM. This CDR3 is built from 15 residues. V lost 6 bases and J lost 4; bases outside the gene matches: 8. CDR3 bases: TGTGCCAGCAGGGGGACAGGGGCGTCAGTCTATGGCTACACCTTC. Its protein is CASRGTGASVYGYTF.

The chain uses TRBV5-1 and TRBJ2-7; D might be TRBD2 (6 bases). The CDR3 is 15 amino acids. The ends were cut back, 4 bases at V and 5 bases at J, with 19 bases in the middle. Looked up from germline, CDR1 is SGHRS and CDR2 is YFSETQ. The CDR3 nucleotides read TGCGCCAGCAGCCGGGCCTCCGGGGGAGTGAACGAGCAGTACTTC. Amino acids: CASSRASGGVNEQYF. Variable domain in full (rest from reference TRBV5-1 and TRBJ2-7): KAGVTQTPRYLIKTRGQQVTLSCSPISGHRSVSWYQQTPGQGLQFLFEYFSETQRNKGNFPGRFSGRQFSNSRSEMNVSTLELGDSALYLCASSRASGGVNEQYFGPGTRLTVT.

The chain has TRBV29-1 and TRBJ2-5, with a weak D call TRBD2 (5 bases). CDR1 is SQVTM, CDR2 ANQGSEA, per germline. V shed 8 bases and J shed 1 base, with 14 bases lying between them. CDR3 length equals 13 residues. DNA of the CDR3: TGCAGCATGGCGAGAGGACTCCAAGAGACCCAGTACTTC. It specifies CSMARGLQETQYF.

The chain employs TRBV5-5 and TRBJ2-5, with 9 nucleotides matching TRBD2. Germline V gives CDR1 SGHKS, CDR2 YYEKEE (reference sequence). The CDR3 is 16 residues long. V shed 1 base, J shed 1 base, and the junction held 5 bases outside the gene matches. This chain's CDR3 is CASSLYQAGGQETQYF. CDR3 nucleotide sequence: TGTGCCAGCAGCTTGTATCAAGCGGGGGGCCAAGAGACCCAGTACTTC.

The CDR3 is CASSTTDGRLNSPLHF. CDR3 bases: TGTGCCAGCAGCACGACGGACGGGCGACTAAATTCACCCCTCCACTTT. The chain carries TRBV9 and TRBJ1-6; D call uncertain. The germline CDR1 and CDR2 sequences are SGDLS and YYNGEE. The CDR3 consists of 16 residues. Trimming left V 4 bases short and J 7 bases short, with 18 bases between.

This CDR3 is CASSFGQGQETQYF. The CDR3 coding sequence is TGCGCCAGCAGCTTTGGACAGGGGCAAGAGACCCAGTACTTC. The chain has TRBV5-1 and TRBJ2-5, with 9 positions matching TRBD1. CDR1 SGHRS and CDR2 YFSETQ come from the germline V gene. Trimming cost V 2 bases and J 2 bases; bases outside gene matches: 1. The CDR3 has 14 residues.

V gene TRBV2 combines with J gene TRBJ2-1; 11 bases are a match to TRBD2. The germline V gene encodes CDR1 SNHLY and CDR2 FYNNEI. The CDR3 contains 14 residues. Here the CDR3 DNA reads TGTGCTATAAAGGGTAGCGGGGGGGCGTTTGAGCAGTTCTTC. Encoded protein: CAIKGSGGAFEQFF.

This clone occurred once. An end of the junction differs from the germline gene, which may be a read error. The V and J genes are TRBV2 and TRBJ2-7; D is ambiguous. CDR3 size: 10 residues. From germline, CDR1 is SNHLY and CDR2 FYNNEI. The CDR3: CASRAVLASF. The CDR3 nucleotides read TGTGCCAGCAGGGCGGTTCTGGCGAGCTTC. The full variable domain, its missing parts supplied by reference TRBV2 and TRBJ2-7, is EPEVTQTPSHQVTQMGQEVILRCVPISNHLYFYWYRQILGQKVEFLVSFYNNEISEKSEIFDDQFSVERPDGSNFTLKIRSTKLEDSAMYFCASRAVLASFGPGTRLTVT.

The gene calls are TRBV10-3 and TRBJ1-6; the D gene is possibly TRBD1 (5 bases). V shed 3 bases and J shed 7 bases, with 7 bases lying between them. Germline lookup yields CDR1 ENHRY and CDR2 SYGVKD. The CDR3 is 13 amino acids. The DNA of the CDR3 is TGTGCCATCAGTGACGGGGGGAATTCACCCCTCCACTTT. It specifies CAISDGGNSPLHF.

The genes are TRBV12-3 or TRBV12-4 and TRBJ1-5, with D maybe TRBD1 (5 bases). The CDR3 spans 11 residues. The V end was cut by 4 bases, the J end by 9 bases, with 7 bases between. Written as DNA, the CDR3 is TGTGCCAGCAGTTCCCAGGGGCCCCAGCATTTT. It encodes CASSSQGPQHF.

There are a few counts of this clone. This chain's CDR3 is CASSRSSAGGHNEQFF. DNA for the CDR3: TGTGCCAGCAGCCGATCTTCTGCGGGGGGACACAATGAGCAGTTCTTC. This chain connects TRBV27 to TRBJ2-1; 8 nucleotides line up with TRBD2. V was clipped by 6 bases and J by 5 bases; unmatched bases: 12. The CDR3 is 16 residues long. Germline CDR1 MNHEY, CDR2 SMNVEV (reference sequence).

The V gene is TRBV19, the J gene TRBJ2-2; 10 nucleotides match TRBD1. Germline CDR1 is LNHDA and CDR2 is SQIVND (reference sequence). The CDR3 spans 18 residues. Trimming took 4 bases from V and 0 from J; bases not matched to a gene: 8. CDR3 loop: CASSRRTGGFANTGELFF. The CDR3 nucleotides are TGTGCCAGTAGTAGGCGGACAGGGGGATTCGCGAACACCGGGGAGCTGTTTTTT.

The CDR3: CASSPRGGFSSYEQYF. The CDR3, as DNA: TGTGCCAGCAGCCCTAGGGGGGGGTTTAGCTCCTACGAGCAGTACTTC. The chain couples TRBV7-2 to TRBJ2-7, with D perhaps matching TRBD2 (7 bases). Trimming removed 5 bases at V and 0 bases at J, with 17 bases between. The CDR3 contains 16 residues. Germline assignment: CDR1 SGHTA and CDR2 FQGNSA.

DNA of the CDR3: TGTGCCAGCAGCAATGGTGCGTTCTATGGCTACACCTTC. Translation: CASSNGAFYGYTF. The chain uses TRBV11-3 and TRBJ1-2; D is ambiguous. Per the germline V gene, CDR1 is SGHNT and CDR2 is YENEEA. CDR3 length equals 13 residues. V was cut by 5 bases and J by 4 bases, with 11 bases left in between. The full variable domain, completed using reference TRBV11-3 and TRBJ1-2, is EAGVVQSPRYKIIEKKQPVAFWCNPISGHNTLYWYLQNLGQGPELLIRYENEEAVDDSQLPKDRFSAERLKGVDSTLKIQPAELGDSAVYLCASSNGAFYGYTFGSGTRLTVV.

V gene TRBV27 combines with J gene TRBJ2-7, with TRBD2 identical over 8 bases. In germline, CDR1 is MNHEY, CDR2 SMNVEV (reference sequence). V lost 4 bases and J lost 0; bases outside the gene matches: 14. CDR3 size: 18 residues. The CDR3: CASSYSGGVPGTSYEQYF. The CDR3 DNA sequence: TGTGCCAGCAGTTACTCGGGGGGGGTTCCCGGGACCTCCTACGAGCAGTACTTC.

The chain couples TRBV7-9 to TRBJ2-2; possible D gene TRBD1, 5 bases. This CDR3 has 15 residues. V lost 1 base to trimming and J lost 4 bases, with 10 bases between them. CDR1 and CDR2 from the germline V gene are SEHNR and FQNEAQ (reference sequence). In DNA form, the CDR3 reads TGTGCCAGCAGCTTAGATGGGGCGGTCACCGGGGAGCTGTTTTTT. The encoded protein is CASSLDGAVTGELFF. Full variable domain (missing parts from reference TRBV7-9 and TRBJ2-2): DTGVSQNPRHKITKRGQNVTFRCDPISEHNRLYWYRQTLGQGPEFLTYFQNEAQLEKSRLLSDRFSAERPKGSFSTLEIQRTEQGDSAMYLCASSLDGAVTGELFFGEGSRLTVL.

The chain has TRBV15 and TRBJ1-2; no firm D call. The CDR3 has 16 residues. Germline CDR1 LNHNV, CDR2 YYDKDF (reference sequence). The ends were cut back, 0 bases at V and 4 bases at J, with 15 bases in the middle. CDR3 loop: CATSRDRLEAGYGYTF. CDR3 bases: TGTGCCACCAGCAGAGATCGCCTTGAGGCGGGCTATGGCTACACCTTC.

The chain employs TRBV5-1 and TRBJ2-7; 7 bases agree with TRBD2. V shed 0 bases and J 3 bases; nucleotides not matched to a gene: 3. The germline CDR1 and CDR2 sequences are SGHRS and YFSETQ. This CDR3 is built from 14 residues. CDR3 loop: CASSLDASGYEQYF. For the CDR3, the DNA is TGCGCCAGCAGCTTGGATGCTAGCGGCTACGAGCAGTACTTC.

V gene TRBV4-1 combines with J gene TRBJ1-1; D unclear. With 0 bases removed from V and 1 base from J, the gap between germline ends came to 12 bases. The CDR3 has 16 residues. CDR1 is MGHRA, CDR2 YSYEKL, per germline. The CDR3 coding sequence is TGCGCCAGCAGCCAAGAAGTAGCCCAAAGGAACACTGAAGCTTTCTTT. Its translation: CASSQEVAQRNTEAFF.

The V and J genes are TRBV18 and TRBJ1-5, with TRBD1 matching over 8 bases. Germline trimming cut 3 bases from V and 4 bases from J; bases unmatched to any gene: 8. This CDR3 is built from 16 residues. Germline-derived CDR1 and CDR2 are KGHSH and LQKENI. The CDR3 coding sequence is TGTGCCAGCTCACCCTTCGGACAGGGAACAAATCAGCCCCAGCATTTT. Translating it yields CASSPFGQGTNQPQHF.

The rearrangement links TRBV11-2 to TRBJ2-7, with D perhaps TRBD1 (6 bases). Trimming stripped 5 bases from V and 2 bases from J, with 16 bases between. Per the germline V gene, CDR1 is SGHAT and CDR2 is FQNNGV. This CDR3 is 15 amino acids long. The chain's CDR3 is CASSMLQGKAYEQYF. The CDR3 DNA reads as TGTGCCAGCAGCATGCTACAGGGAAAAGCCTACGAGCAGTACTTC.

The CDR3: CASSSLAGSEQYF. CDR3 DNA sequence: TGTGCCAGCAGTTCGCTAGCGGGGTCCGAGCAGTACTTC. The V and J genes are TRBV6-5 and TRBJ2-7, with TRBD2 matching over 9 bases. The germline gives CDR1 MNHEY, CDR2 SVGAGI. There are 13 residues in the CDR3. V lost 4 bases to trimming and J lost 6 bases; unmatched junction nucleotides: 4.

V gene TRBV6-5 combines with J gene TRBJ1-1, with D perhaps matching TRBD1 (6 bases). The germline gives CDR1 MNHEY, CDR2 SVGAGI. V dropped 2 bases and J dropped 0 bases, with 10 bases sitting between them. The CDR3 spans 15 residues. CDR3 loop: CASSYIGQMNTEAFF. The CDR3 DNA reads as TGTGCCAGCAGTTACATAGGACAGATGAACACTGAAGCTTTCTTT.

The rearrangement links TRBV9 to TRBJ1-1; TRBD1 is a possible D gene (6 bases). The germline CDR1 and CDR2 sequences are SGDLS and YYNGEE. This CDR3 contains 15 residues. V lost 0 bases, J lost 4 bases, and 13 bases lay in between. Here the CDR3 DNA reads TGTGCCAGCAGCGTAGTGGGAGGGGGTGTCACTGAAGCTTTCTTT. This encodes CASSVVGGGVTEAFF.